This T cell receptor (beta chain) was observed in a study of blood T cell repertoires in COVID-19. Trimming pared 4 bases from V and 5 bases from J, leaving 17 bases between. The CDR3 sequence is 15 residues long. The germline V gene has CDR1 LGHDT and CDR2 YNNKEL (reference sequence). Across 20 to 25 US areas, participants ranged in age from roughly 18 to 89 years. How the authors handled the data: It was from reference gene primer amplification that nucleated cell counts were estimated. Assay used: immunoSEQ multiplex PCR; TCRdb lists only in-frame clones, some missing. V, J and clone size reflect that table, while D and trimming were determined from the DNA. This sample has more than 250,000 clones, with more than 75% found just once.

This TCR derives from a woman aged 25 to 39 who had recovered from COVID-19. The sample taken for sequencing was PBMCs or T cells enriched from blood (not recorded which). This chain links TRBV3-1 (or the pseudogene TRBV3-2) with TRBJ1-1; possibly TRBD1 for D (5 bases). CDR3 sequence: CASSPTDRGGTEAFF. CDR3 coding DNA: TGTGCCAGCAGCCCCACTGACAGAGGTGGTACTGAAGCTTTCTTT.